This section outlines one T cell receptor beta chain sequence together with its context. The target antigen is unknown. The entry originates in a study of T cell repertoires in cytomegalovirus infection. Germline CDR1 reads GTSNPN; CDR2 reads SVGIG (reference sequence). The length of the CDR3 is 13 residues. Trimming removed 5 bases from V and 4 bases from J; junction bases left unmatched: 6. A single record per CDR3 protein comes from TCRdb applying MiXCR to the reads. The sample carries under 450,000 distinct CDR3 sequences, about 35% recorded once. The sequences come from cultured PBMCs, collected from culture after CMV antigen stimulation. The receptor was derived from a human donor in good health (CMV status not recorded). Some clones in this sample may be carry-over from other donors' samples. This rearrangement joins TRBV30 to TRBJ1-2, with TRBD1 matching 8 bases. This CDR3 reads CAWDRGIGYGYTF. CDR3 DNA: TGTGCCTGGGACAGGGGTATAGGCTATGGCTACACCTTC.